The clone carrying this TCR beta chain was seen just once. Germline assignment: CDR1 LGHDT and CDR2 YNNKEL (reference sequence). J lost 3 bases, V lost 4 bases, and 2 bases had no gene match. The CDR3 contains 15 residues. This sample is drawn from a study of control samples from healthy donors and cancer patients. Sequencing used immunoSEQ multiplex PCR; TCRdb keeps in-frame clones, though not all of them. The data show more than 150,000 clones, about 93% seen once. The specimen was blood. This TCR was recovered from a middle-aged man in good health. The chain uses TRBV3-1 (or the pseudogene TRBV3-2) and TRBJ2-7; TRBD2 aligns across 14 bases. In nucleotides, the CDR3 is TGTGCCAGCAGCCGGGGACTAGCGGGAGTCTACGAGCAGTACTTC. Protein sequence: CASSRGLAGVYEQYF.